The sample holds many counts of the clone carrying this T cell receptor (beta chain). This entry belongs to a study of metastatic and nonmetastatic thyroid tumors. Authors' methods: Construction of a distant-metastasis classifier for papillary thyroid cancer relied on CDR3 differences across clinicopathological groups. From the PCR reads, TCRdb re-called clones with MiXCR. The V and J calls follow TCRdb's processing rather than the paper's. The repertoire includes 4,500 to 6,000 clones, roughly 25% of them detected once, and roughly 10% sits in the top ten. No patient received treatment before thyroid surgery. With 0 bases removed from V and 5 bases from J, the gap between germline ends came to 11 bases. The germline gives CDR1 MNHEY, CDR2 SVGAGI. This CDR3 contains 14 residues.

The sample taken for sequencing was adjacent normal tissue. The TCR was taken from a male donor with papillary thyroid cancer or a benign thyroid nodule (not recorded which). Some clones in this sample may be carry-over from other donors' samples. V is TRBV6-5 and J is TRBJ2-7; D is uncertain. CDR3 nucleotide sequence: TGTGCCAGCAGTTACTCGAGGTCTAACCACGAGCAGTACTTC. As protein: CASSYSRSNHEQYF.